This T cell receptor beta chain is from a study of cytomegalovirus exposure and HLA in healthy donors. On the study more broadly: Within the Caucasian-associated ancestry cluster were approximately 77% of the approximately 400 genotyped donors.

Note on this clone: Antigen: not known.

Study observations and caveats: Specificity of three CMV-associated chains for CMV antigens was verified in vitro. Segments of the TCR beta V type were, in most cases, productive about 87% or about 30% of the time in an earlier analysis.

13 Jbeta primers and 60 Vbeta primers were used for the PCR. Assay used: immunoSEQ multiplex PCR; TCRdb lists only in-frame clones, some missing. The sample has 150,000 to 200,000 clones; roughly 77% are singletons. V trimming: 2 bases; J trimming: 1 base; junction bases outside the gene matches: 3. This CDR3 has 15 amino acids. The germline gives CDR1 SGDLS, CDR2 YYNGEE. V is TRBV9 and J is TRBJ2-4; 7 bases are shared with TRBD1. The sequence was obtained from a man between 18 and 35 years old in good health and CMV-seropositive. Sequences were obtained from PBMCs. CDR3 in DNA: TGTGCCAGCAGCGTTGACAGGGACGCCAAAAACATTCAGTACTTC. The encoded protein is CASSVDRDAKNIQYF.